A single sample gave rise to the 2 T cell receptor beta chains below, sequenced in a study of blood T cell repertoires in COVID-19. Clones were read by immunoSEQ multiplex PCR, and TCRdb kept only the in-frame ones, dropping some. The table records around 100,000 clones, 75% to 85% of them present only once. Sequences were obtained from peripheral blood. These receptors all stem from a man older than 75 with COVID-19, enrolled during active disease.

DNA of the CDR3: TGTGCCAGCAGGGGACATGGGGCTTCTGGAAACACCATATATTTT. It is translated as CASRGHGASGNTIYF. This chain connects TRBV6-5 to TRBJ1-3; D is perhaps TRBD1 (6 bases). The germline V and J ends were trimmed by 6 bases and 1 base, with 13 bases remaining between them. CDR3 length equals 15 residues. The germline V gene encodes CDR1 MNHEY and CDR2 SVGAGI.

This sequence joins TRBV6-5 and TRBJ2-7; 9 bases map to TRBD1. The CDR3 sequence is 15 residues long. With 6 bases clipped from V and 6 bases from J, the junction kept 12 bases outside the gene matches. Per germline, CDR1 MNHEY and CDR2 SVGAGI. CDR3 nucleotide sequence: TGTGCCAGCAGCCTAAGGTGGACAGGGGCCACCGAGCAGTACTTC. Translation: CASSLRWTGATEQYF.